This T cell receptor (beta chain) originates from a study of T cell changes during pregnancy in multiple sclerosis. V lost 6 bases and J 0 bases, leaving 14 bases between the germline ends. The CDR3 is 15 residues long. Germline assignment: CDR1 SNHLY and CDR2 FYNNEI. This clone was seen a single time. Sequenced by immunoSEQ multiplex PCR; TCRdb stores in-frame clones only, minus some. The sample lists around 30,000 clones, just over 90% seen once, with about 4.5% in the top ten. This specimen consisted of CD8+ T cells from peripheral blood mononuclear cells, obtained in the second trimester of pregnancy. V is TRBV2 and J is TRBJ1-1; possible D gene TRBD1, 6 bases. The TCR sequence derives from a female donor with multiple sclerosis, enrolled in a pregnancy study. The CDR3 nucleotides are TGTGCCAGCAGAAAACAGGGAGTGATGAACACTGAAGCTTTCTTT. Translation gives CASRKQGVMNTEAFF.